The 4 T cell receptor beta chains below all came from one sample that was sequenced in a study of CD8+CD57+ T cells in acquired aplastic anemia. Genomic DNA provided the template from which TCR beta VDJ and CDR3 profiles were obtained. MiXCR, applied by TCRdb to the reads, yields one record per CDR3 protein. The table has around 150,000 distinct CDR3 sequences, approximately 44% seen once; the top ten hold approximately 1%. The specimen was sorted CD4+, CD8+, or CD8+CD57+ T cells (not recorded which) from PBMCs. These TCRs come from a human donor in good health.

This rearrangement joins TRBV7-3 to TRBJ1-1; no definite D call. Germline lookup yields CDR1 SGHTA and CDR2 FQGTGA. V lost 1 base, J lost 2 bases, and 11 bases lay in between. The CDR3 runs to 15 residues. The CDR3 DNA reads as TGTGCCAGCAGCTTAAGGGGTGCCTATAACACTGAAGCTTTCTTT. Its translation: CASSLRGAYNTEAFF.

The chain has TRBV11-1 and TRBJ2-1, with 13 bases matching TRBD2. The CDR3 loop spans 19 amino acids. The ends lost 1 base at V and 1 base at J; junction bases unmatched: 7. The germline gives CDR1 SGHAT, CDR2 FQDESV (reference sequence). CDR3 sequence reads: CASSLVVLAGGPSYNEQFF. CDR3 coding DNA: TGTGCCAGCAGCTTAGTGGTACTAGCGGGGGGGCCGTCCTACAATGAGCAGTTCTTC.

The chain is built from TRBV2 and TRBJ2-1; no clear D. The CDR3 runs 14 residues. The germline V gene encodes CDR1 SNHLY and CDR2 FYNNEI. V lost 4 bases and J 13 bases, leaving 20 bases between the germline ends. CDR3 loop: CASSVSHEVPHQFF. As DNA, the CDR3 is TGTGCCAGCAGTGTCAGCCACGAGGTCCCCCATCAGTTCTTC. Combining the CDR3 with reference TRBV2 and TRBJ2-1 gives the whole variable domain EPEVTQTPSHQVTQMGQEVILRCVPISNHLYFYWYRQILGQKVEFLVSFYNNEISEKSEIFDDQFSVERPDGSNFTLKIRSTKLEDSAMYFCASSVSHEVPHQFFGPGTRLTVL.

V is TRBV7-3 and J is TRBJ2-7; D is possibly TRBD1 or TRBD2 (5 bases each). The length of the CDR3 is 15 residues. Deletions cut 0 bases from V and 3 bases from J, with 12 bases between. The germline V gene encodes CDR1 SGHTA and CDR2 FQGTGA. In nucleotides, the CDR3 is TGTGCCAGCAGCTTAACCCAGGGACCTTTCTACGAGCAGTACTTC. Translating gives CASSLTQGPFYEQYF.